This T cell receptor beta chain was obtained from a study of cytomegalovirus exposure and HLA in healthy donors. Whole-study results and caveats: Later analysis suggested links between common viral pathogens and several top significant clusters. The dataset shows that most TCR sequences were rare, while some public TCRs occurred in many donors.

The PCR employed 60 Vbeta primers together with 13 Jbeta primers. The data were produced by immunoSEQ multiplex PCR, yet TCRdb's version contains in-frame clones alone and is incomplete. The sample records almost 200,000 clones, roughly 85% being singletons. About this clone: The antigen remains undetermined.

Germline V gene data show CDR1 as KGHSH and CDR2 as LQKENI. After removal of 0 bases from V and 1 base from J, the junction contained 2 bases not matched to a gene. The CDR3 runs 15 residues. Sample: PBMCs. The source is a woman aged 30 to 39 in good health and CMV-seropositive. The rearrangement links TRBV18 to TRBJ2-5, with 7 nucleotides matching TRBD2. The chain's CDR3 is CASSPPASGQETQYF. CDR3 sequence (DNA): TGTGCCAGCTCACCACCGGCTAGCGGCCAAGAGACCCAGTACTTC. The variable domain in full, completed from reference TRBV18 and TRBJ2-5, reads NAGVMQNPRHLVRRRGQEARLRCSPMKGHSHVYWYRQLPEEGLKFMVYLQKENIIDESGMPKERFSAEFPKEGPSILRIQQVVRGDSAAYFCASSPPASGQETQYFGPGTRLLVL.